The 12 T cell receptor beta chains below come from one sample, sequenced in a study of T cells in Graves' hyperthyroidism and ophthalmopathy. Template material for amplifying TCR beta CDR3 regions consisted of RNA transcripts. TCR CDR3 underwent first-round RT-PCR with the HTBI primer set. A single record per CDR3 protein comes from TCRdb applying MiXCR to the multiplex PCR reads. The table has about 590,000 distinct CDR3 sequences, over 12% seen once. The sample consisted of blood. Source of these receptors: a young woman with Graves' ophthalmopathy.

For this clonotype: Possible read error: a much larger clone is one base away. V usage is TRBV2 and J usage is TRBJ2-7; the match to TRBD1 covers 9 bases. The germline CDR1 and CDR2 sequences are SNHLY and FYNNEI. The CDR3 contains 15 residues. The CDR3, as DNA: TGTGCCAGCAGTGAAGCCGGGACAGGGCACTACGGGCAGTACTTC. Translating gives CASSEAGTGHYGQYF.

This clonotype was seen at least ten times. This rearrangement joins TRBV7-2 to TRBJ2-1; a possible D gene is TRBD2 (5 bases). The CDR3 contains 15 residues. Germline V lookup: CDR1 SGHTA, CDR2 FQGNSA. The germline V and J ends were trimmed by 5 bases and 9 bases, with 20 bases remaining between them. The CDR3 sequence is CASSPHASGVVEQFF. In DNA, the CDR3 is TGTGCCAGCAGCCCACATGCGTCCGGGGTTGTTGAGCAGTTCTTC.

This clonotype was seen ten or more times. V is TRBV27 and J is TRBJ2-3; TRBD2 might be the D (6 bases). V lost 3 bases and J 9 bases, leaving 16 bases between the germline ends. CDR1 MNHEY and CDR2 SMNVEV come from the germline V gene (reference sequence). The CDR3 has 14 residues. CDR3 loop: CASSFNSPGATQYF. CDR3 sequence (DNA): TGTGCCAGCAGTTTTAACTCCCCGGGAGCAACGCAGTATTTT.

The chain uses TRBV12-3 or TRBV12-4 and TRBJ1-5, with D possibly TRBD1 on 6 matching bases. This CDR3 contains 15 residues. V lost 4 bases and J lost 1, with 11 bases in between. In DNA, the CDR3 is TGTGCCAGCAGTTCGGTGCAGGGGAGCAATCAGCCCCAGCATTTT. Its translation: CASSSVQGSNQPQHF.

V and J are TRBV30 and TRBJ2-2; 11 positions agree with TRBD2. Germline values: CDR1 GTSNPN, CDR2 SVGIG (reference sequence). The V gene end was trimmed by 5 bases and the J gene end by 3 bases; junction bases not matched to a gene: 2. The CDR3 has 14 amino acids. CDR3 DNA: TGTGCCTGGGGACTAGCGGGTGACACCGGGGAGCTGTTTTTT. Amino acids: CAWGLAGDTGELFF.

This chain connects TRBV28 to TRBJ1-5; no definite D call. The germline V gene has CDR1 MDHEN and CDR2 SYDVKM. The CDR3 spans 14 residues. V dropped 3 bases and J dropped 4 bases, with 10 bases sitting between them. The CDR3 loop reads CASSLSIGNQPQHF. DNA of the CDR3: TGTGCCAGCAGTTTGTCTATCGGGAATCAGCCCCAGCATTTT.

Many counts were recorded for this clonotype. CDR3 protein: CASSQDAGTSGRSSYEQYF. CDR3 in DNA: TGTGCCAGCAGCCAAGACGCCGGGACTAGCGGGAGAAGCTCCTACGAGCAGTACTTC. The rearrangement joins TRBV16 to TRBJ2-7; 14 bases are a match to TRBD2. The junction had 9 bases not matched to a gene; V was cut back by 2 bases and J by 0 bases. CDR1 is KGHSY, CDR2 FQNENV, per germline. The CDR3 is made up of 19 amino acids.

At least ten counts were recorded for this clonotype. The rearrangement links TRBV27 to TRBJ1-6; perhaps TRBD1 as D (5 bases). V gave up 3 bases and J gave up 13 bases, with 16 bases separating them. CDR1 is MNHEY, CDR2 SMNVEV, per germline (reference sequence). The CDR3 consists of 14 residues. The CDR3 sequence: CASSFRDRTSPLHF. CDR3 DNA sequence: TGTGCCAGCAGTTTCCGGGACCGAACTTCGCCCCTCCACTTT.

This clonotype was counted ten times or more. The gene calls are TRBV28 and TRBJ2-7; 9 bases align to TRBD1. The CDR3 covers 14 residues. Trimming took 5 bases from V and 3 from J; bases not matched to a gene: 5. The V gene's germline CDR1 is MDHEN and CDR2 SYDVKM. DNA for the CDR3: TGTGCCAGCAGTCGGACAGGGGAGTTCTACGAGCAGTACTTC. Protein product: CASSRTGEFYEQYF.

This clonotype was counted between two and nine times. The CDR3 sequence: CSAWDSSTSSYEQYF. In nucleotides, the CDR3 is TGCAGTGCATGGGACAGCTCCACTAGCTCCTACGAGCAGTACTTC. The chain is built from TRBV20-1 and TRBJ2-7; 7 bases map to TRBD1. CDR3 length: 15 residues. Unmatched junction bases numbered 11, after V lost 6 bases and J lost 0 bases. CDR1 and CDR2 (germline): DFQATT, SNEGSKA (reference sequence).

The sample holds many counts of this clonotype. The chain couples TRBV7-3 to TRBJ2-5; D is perhaps TRBD1 (6 bases). Germline V lookup: CDR1 SGHTA, CDR2 FQGTGA. Between the trimmed V and J ends, which lost 5 bases and 2 bases, there was a span of 9 bases. The CDR3 extends over 13 amino acids. This chain's CDR3 is CASSRDKQETQYF. CDR3 in DNA: TGTGCCAGCAGCCGGGACAAGCAAGAGACCCAGTACTTC. The full variable domain, in which reference TRBV7-3 and TRBJ2-5 provide the parts outside the CDR3, is GAGVSQTPSNKVTEKGKYVELRCDPISGHTALYWYRQSLGQGPEFLIYFQGTGAADDSGLPNDRFFAVRPEGSVSTLKIQRTERGDSAVYLCASSRDKQETQYFGPGTRLLVL.

This clonotype showed up many times. The chain recombines TRBV20-1 with TRBJ2-3, with 9 bases matching TRBD2. CDR3 length: 13 amino acids. J was trimmed by 5 bases and V by 5 bases; bases with no gene match: 5. Germline lookup yields CDR1 DFQATT and CDR2 SNEGSKA (reference sequence). CDR3 residues: CSAEREAEDTQYF. The CDR3 bases are TGCAGTGCTGAGCGGGAGGCTGAAGATACGCAGTATTTT.